These T cell receptor beta chains were read from a single sample in a study of blood T cell repertoires in COVID-19. Assay: immunoSEQ multiplex PCR; the TCRdb copy retains only in-frame clones and omits some. The sample contains about 88,000 clones, 70% to 90% of which appear only once. The sequenced sample was peripheral blood. The receptors here all came from a woman aged 70-85 years with acute or convalescent COVID-19. Each CDR3 is given with its conserved first and last residue. The D gene is left open where the match is weak. Clone size is stated in some rows and not others, as once, few, many or a class when expanded.

clone_size j_call v_call d_call cdr3_aa cdr3_nt
- TRBJ2-3 TRBV5-4 - CASSLAGSRSTDTQYF TGTGCCAGCAGCTTGGCTGGTAGCCGGAGCACAGATACGCAGTATTTT
- TRBJ1-1 TRBV7-9 - CASRSGTEAFF TGTGCCAGCAGAAGCGGGACAGAAGCTTTCTTT
- TRBJ2-1 TRBV11-2 TRBD1 CASSPTLNILGGFEQFF TGTGCCAGCAGCCCGACGTTGAATATATTAGGGGGCTTTGAGCAGTTCTTC
- TRBJ1-3 TRBV20-1 TRBD1 CSASGQGVTIYF TGCAGTGCTAGTGGACAGGGTGTCACCATATATTTT
- TRBJ1-3 TRBV4-3 - CASSQDSFEGNTIYF TGCGCCAGCAGCCAAGATTCTTTCGAGGGAAACACCATATATTTT
- TRBJ1-4 TRBV5-4 - CASSLSLGQGFEKLFF TGTGCCAGCAGCTTGAGCCTTGGGCAGGGGTTTGAAAAACTGTTTTTT
- TRBJ1-5 TRBV7-2 - CASRRDGTQPQHF TGTGCCAGCAGGCGGGACGGGACTCAGCCCCAGCATTTT
- TRBJ1-6 TRBV6-6 - CASRPITPINSPLHF TGTGCCAGCAGACCGATAACCCCTATAAATTCACCCCTCCACTTT
- TRBJ2-3 TRBV11-2 TRBD2 CASSLGSLAATDTQYF TGTGCCAGCAGCTTAGGTTCCCTAGCGGCCACAGATACGCAGTATTTT
- TRBJ1-4 TRBV7-2 TRBD1 CASSLRGGQGSEKLFF TGTGCCAGCAGCCTTAGAGGCGGACAGGGGTCTGAAAAACTGTTTTTT
- TRBJ1-4 TRBV3-1/TRBV3-2 TRBD1 CASSQEGGTGSEKLFF TGTGCCAGCAGCCAAGAGGGGGGGACAGGGAGCGAAAAACTGTTTTTT
- TRBJ1-1 TRBV5-1 - CASSSTDGFPEAFF TGCGCCAGCAGCTCGACAGACGGATTTCCTGAAGCTTTCTTT
- TRBJ2-2 TRBV2 TRBD1 CASIPDRVETGELFF TGTGCCAGCATCCCGGACAGGGTAGAGACCGGGGAGCTGTTTTTT
- TRBJ1-4 TRBV3-1/TRBV3-2 - CASSQGISTNPGLF TGTGCCAGCAGCCAAGGGATCTCGACTAACCCGGGCCTTTTT
- TRBJ1-2 TRBV10-3 TRBD1 CAISEGDRVGYTF TGTGCCATCAGTGAAGGGGACAGGGTAGGCTACACCTTC
- TRBJ2-2 TRBV28 TRBD1 CASSTTGSTGELFF TGTGCCAGCAGCACGACAGGGAGCACCGGGGAGCTGTTTTTT
- TRBJ1-6 TRBV5-5 - CASTPREPYSSSPLHF TGTGCCAGCACCCCGAGGGAGCCCTATTCGAGTTCACCCCTCCACTTT
few TRBJ1-2 TRBV4-1 TRBD1 CASRLDGQATNYGYTF TGCGCCAGCAGGTTAGACGGACAGGCTACTAACTATGGCTACACCTTC
- TRBJ2-2 TRBV15 TRBD2 CATRKGTKAGELFF TGTGCCACCAGAAAGGGGACTAAAGCCGGGGAGCTGTTTTTT
once TRBJ2-3 TRBV3-1/TRBV3-2 TRBD2 CASSQDSGGGYTQYF TGTGCCAGCAGCCAAGATAGCGGGGGCGGGTATACGCAGTATTTT
- TRBJ2-3 TRBV19 - CASSMPRTTRDTQYF TGTGCCAGTAGTATGCCGAGGACTACGAGAGATACGCAGTATTTT
- TRBJ2-3 TRBV28 - CASRSPSRDERSFTDTQYF TGTGCCAGCAGGTCCCCCAGTCGGGATGAGCGGAGCTTCACAGATACGCAGTATTTT
- TRBJ2-3 TRBV6-5 - CASRDSASTDTQYF TGTGCCAGCAGGGACAGCGCTAGCACAGATACGCAGTATTTT
- TRBJ2-3 TRBV11-3 - CASSLTGLSTDTQYF TGTGCCAGCAGCTTAACTGGGCTTAGCACAGATACGCAGTATTTT